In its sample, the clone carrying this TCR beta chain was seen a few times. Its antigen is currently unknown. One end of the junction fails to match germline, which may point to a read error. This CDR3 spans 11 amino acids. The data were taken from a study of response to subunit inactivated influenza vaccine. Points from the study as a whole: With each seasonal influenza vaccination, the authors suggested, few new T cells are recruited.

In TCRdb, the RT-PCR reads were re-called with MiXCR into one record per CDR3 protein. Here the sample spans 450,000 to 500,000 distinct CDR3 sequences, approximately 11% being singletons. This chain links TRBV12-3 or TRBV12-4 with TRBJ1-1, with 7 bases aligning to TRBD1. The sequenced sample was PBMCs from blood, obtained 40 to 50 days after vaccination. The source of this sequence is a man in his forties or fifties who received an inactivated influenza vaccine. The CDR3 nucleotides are TGTGCCAGCAGTCTCCGGACAGGTCGCCGTTTT. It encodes CASSLRTGRRF.